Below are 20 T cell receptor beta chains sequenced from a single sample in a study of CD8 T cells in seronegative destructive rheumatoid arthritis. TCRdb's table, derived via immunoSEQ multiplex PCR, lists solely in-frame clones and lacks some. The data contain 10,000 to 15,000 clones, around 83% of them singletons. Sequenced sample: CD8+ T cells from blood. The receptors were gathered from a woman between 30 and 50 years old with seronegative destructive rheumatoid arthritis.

CDR3 sequence reads: CASSGAQGSYSYEQYV. As DNA, the CDR3 is TGTGCCAGCAGCGGTGCGCAGGGAAGTTATTCCTACGAGCAGTACGTC. The chain recombines TRBV5-5 with TRBJ2-7; D is possibly TRBD1 (5 bases). Germline-derived CDR1 and CDR2 are SGHKS and YYEKEE (reference sequence). Trimming stripped 4 bases from V and 1 base from J, with 18 bases between. The CDR3 runs to 16 residues.

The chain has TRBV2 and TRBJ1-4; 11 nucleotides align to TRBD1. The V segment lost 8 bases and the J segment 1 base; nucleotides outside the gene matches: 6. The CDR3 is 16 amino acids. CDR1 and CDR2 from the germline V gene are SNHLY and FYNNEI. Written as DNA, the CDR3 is TGTGCCAGCCGGACAGGGGGCCTTGGAACTAATGAAAAACTGTTTTTT. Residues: CASRTGGLGTNEKLFF.

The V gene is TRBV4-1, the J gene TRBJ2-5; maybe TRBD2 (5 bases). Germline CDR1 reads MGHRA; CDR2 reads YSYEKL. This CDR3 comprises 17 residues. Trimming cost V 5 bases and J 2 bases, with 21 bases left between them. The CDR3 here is CASSDLLAGRIQETQYF. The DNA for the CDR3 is TGCGCCAGCAGCGACCTTCTTGCGGGTAGAATACAAGAGACCCAGTACTTC.

In nucleotides, the CDR3 is TGTGCCAGCTCACCGGCATGGCGGGGCCAATACTACAATGAGCAGTTCTTC. It specifies CASSPAWRGQYYNEQFF. The genes are TRBV18 and TRBJ2-1; possible D gene TRBD2, 6 bases. Germline loops: CDR1 KGHSH, CDR2 LQKENI. The CDR3 has 17 amino acids. Trimming took 3 bases from V and 3 from J, leaving 18 bases between them.

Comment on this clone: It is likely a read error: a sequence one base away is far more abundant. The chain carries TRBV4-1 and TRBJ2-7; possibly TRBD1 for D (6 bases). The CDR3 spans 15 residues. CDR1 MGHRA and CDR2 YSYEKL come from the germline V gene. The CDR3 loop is CASRQVRGRTYEQYF. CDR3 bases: TGCGCCAGCAGACAAGTCAGGGGAAGGACCTACGAGCAGTACTTC.

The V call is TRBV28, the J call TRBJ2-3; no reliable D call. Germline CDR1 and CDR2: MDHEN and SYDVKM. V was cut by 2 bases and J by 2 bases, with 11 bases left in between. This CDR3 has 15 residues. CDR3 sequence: CASSLQDPLTDTQYF. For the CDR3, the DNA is TGTGCCAGCAGTTTACAGGATCCCCTCACAGATACGCAGTATTTT.

The CDR3: CASSLAEGQQFF. CDR3 coding DNA: TGTGCCAGCAGCTTAGCGGAGGGCCAGCAGTTCTTC. The chain uses TRBV7-6 and TRBJ2-1, with a weak D call TRBD2 (6 bases). The V end lost 0 bases, the J end lost 11 bases, and 8 bases lay between the germline ends. CDR1 and CDR2 (germline): SGHVS, FNYEAQ. This CDR3 comprises 12 residues.

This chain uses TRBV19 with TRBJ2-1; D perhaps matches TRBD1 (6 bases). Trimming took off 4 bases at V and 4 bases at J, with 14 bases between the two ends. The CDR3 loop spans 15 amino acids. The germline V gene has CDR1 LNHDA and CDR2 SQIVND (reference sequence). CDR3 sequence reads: CASSNQGTPYNEQFF. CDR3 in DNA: TGTGCCAGTAGTAACCAGGGGACGCCGTACAATGAGCAGTTCTTC.

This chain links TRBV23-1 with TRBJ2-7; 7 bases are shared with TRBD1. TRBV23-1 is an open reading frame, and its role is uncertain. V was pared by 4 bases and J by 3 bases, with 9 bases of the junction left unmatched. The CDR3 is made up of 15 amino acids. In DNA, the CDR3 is TGCGCCAGCAGTCCCCCGGGACAGAGAGTCTACGAGCAGTACGTC. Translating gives CASSPPGQRVYEQYV.

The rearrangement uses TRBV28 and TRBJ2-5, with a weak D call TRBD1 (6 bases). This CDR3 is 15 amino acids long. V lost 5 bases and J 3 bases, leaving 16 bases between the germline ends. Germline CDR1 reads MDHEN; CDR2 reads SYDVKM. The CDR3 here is CASSGPGASEETQYF. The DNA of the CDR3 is TGTGCCAGCAGTGGGCCAGGGGCTTCTGAAGAGACCCAGTACTTC.

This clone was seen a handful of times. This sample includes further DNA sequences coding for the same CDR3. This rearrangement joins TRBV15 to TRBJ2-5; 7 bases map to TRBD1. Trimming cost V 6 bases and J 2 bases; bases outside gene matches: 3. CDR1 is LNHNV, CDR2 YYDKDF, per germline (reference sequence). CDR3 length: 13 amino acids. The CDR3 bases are TGTGCCACCAGGTCGACAGGGCAAGAGACCCAGTACTTC. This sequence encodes CATRSTGQETQYF.

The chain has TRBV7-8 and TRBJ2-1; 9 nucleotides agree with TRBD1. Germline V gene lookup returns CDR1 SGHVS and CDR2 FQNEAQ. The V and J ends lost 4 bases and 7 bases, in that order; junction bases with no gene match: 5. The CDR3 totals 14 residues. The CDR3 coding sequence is TGTGCCAGCAGCTCTTCGACAGGGGGGAATGAGCAGTTCTTC. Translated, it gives CASSSSTGGNEQFF.

The CDR3 coding sequence is TGTGCCAGCAGCGTCGGGGGGTTGGAGCCCCAGCATTTT. It codes for CASSVGGLEPQHF. This chain uses TRBV9 with TRBJ1-5; possible D gene TRBD1, 5 bases. This CDR3 is built from 13 residues. Germline V gives CDR1 SGDLS, CDR2 YYNGEE. Trimming shortened V by 2 bases and J by 8 bases, and 11 bases separated the two germline ends. The variable domain in full, with the rest retrieved from reference TRBV9 and TRBJ1-5, is DSGVTQTPKHLITATGQRVTLRCSPRSGDLSVYWYQQSLDQGLQFLIQYYNGEERAKGNILERFSAQQFPDLHSELNLSSLELGDSALYFCASSVGGLEPQHFGDGTRLSIL.

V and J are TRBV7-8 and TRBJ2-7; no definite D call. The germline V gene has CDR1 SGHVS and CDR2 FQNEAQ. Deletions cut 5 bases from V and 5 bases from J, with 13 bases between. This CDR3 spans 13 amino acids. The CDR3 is CASSQHFDDEQYF. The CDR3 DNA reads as TGTGCCAGCAGCCAACATTTCGATGACGAGCAGTACTTC. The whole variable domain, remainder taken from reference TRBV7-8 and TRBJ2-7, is GAGVSQSPRYKVAKRGQDVALRCDPISGHVSLFWYQQALGQGPEFLTYFQNEAQLDKSGLPSDRFFAERPEGSVSTLKIQRTQQEDSAVYLCASSQHFDDEQYFGPGTRLTVT.

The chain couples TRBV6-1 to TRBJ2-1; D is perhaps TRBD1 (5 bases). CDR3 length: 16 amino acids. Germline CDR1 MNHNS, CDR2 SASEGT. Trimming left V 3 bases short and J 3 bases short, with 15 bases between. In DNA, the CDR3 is TGTGCCAGCAGTGATGGACATTTTAGTTTCTACAATGAGCAGTTCTTC. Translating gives CASSDGHFSFYNEQFF.

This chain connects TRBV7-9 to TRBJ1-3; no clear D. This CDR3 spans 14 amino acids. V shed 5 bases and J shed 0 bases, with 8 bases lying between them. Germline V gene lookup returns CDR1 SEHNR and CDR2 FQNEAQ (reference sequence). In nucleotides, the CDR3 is TGTGCCAGCAGCCTATTAGACTCTGGAAACACCATATATTTT. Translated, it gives CASSLLDSGNTIYF. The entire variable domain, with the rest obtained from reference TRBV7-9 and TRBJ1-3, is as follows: DTGVSQNPRHKITKRGQNVTFRCDPISEHNRLYWYRQTLGQGPEFLTYFQNEAQLEKSRLLSDRFSAERPKGSFSTLEIQRTEQGDSAMYLCASSLLDSGNTIYFGEGSWLTVV.

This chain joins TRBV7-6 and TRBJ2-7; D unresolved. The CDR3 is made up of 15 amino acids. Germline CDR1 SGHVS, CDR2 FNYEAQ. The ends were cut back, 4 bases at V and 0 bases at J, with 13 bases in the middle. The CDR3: CASSSTPGTSYEQYF. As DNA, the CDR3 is TGTGCCAGCAGCTCTACACCAGGCACCTCCTACGAGCAGTACTTC.

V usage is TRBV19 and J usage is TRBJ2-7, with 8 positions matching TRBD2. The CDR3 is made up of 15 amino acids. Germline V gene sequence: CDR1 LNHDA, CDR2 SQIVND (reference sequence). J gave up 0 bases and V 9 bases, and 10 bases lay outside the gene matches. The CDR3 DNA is TGTGCCAGCTCCCCGTCGGGAGGGGGCTCCTACGAGCAGTACTTC. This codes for CASSPSGGGSYEQYF.

CDR3 amino acids: CASSPGRGDYEQYF. The CDR3 bases are TGCGCCAGCAGCCCTGGGAGGGGAGACTACGAGCAGTACTTC. V is TRBV4-1 and J is TRBJ2-7; 7 positions match TRBD2. V shed 4 bases and J 3 bases; nucleotides not matched to a gene: 6. This CDR3 spans 14 amino acids. The germline gives CDR1 MGHRA, CDR2 YSYEKL.

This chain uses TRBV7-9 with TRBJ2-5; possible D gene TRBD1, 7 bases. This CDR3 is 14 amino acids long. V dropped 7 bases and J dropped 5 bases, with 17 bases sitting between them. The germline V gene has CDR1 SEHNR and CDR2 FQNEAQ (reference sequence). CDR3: CASTLGAGGETQYF. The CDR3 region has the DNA TGTGCCAGCACCCTTGGGGCAGGGGGGGAGACCCAGTACTTC.